This TCR beta chain was recorded in a study of chemoradiotherapy in HPV16-positive cancers. Turning to the study itself: A couple of HPV16-positive patients' cells yielded candidate HPV-specific clones and common motifs. The study's findings and limits: The functional HPV-specific definition rests on just a couple of HPV16-positive patients.

Assay: immunoSEQ multiplex PCR; the TCRdb copy retains only in-frame clones and omits some. The sample lists 22,000 or so clones; around 90% were seen once. Points on this clone: The antigen is undetermined.

Between the trimmed V and J ends, which lost 0 bases and 3 bases, there was a span of 6 bases. This CDR3 is built from 13 residues. Per germline, CDR1 SGDLS and CDR2 YYNGEE. Repertoires were sampled repeatedly during chemoradiotherapy. The material sequenced was blood, taken from a patient who underwent chemoradiotherapy. The V call is TRBV9, the J call TRBJ1-2; D uncertain. The clonotype originates from a human donor with HPV-associated anogenital cancer. The DNA for the CDR3 is TGTGCCAGCAGCGTAGCGGACGACTATGGCTACACCTTC. Encoded protein: CASSVADDYGYTF.